Below are 18 T cell receptor beta chains sequenced from a single sample in a study of blood T cell repertoires in COVID-19. Sequencing used immunoSEQ multiplex PCR; TCRdb keeps in-frame clones, though not all of them. This sample has approximately 69,000 clones, with 70% to 90% found just once. The specimen was peripheral blood. All receptors derive from a man aged 50 to 59 with acute or convalescent COVID-19.

The chain recombines TRBV20-1 with TRBJ1-5, with a tentative D call TRBD1 (5 bases). V lost 3 bases and J 4 bases, leaving 19 bases between the germline ends. The CDR3 is 16 residues long. Germline V CDR1 and CDR2: DFQATT, SNEGSKA (reference sequence). The CDR3 loop reads CSASTPSAGQNQPQHF. CDR3 sequence (DNA): TGCAGTGCTAGTACACCATCCGCAGGGCAGAATCAGCCCCAGCATTTT.

This chain connects TRBV24-1 to TRBJ1-1, with TRBD1 identical over 9 bases. The CDR3 sequence is 15 residues long. J gave up 3 bases and V 4 bases, and 5 bases lay outside the gene matches. Germline CDR1 reads KGHDR; CDR2 reads SFDVKD. The CDR3 region is CATSDSRTGDTEAFF. In nucleotides, the CDR3 is TGTGCCACCAGTGACTCAAGGACAGGGGACACTGAAGCTTTCTTT.

The J gene is TRBJ1-1, the V gene TRBV9; possible D gene TRBD1, 5 bases. CDR3 length: 14 residues. The V end was cut by 0 bases, the J end by 6 bases, with 12 bases between. The germline V gene has CDR1 SGDLS and CDR2 YYNGEE. In DNA form, the CDR3 reads TGTGCCAGCAGCGTAGTAGGGGATTACTCTGAAGCTTTCTTT. Translation gives CASSVVGDYSEAFF.

The chain links TRBV5-1 to TRBJ2-6, with D maybe TRBD2 (6 bases). Trimming removed 6 bases at V and 5 bases at J, with 21 bases between. In germline, CDR1 is SGHRS, CDR2 YFSETQ. There are 17 residues in the CDR3. CDR3 protein: CASTGGQAAGRANVLTF. Here the CDR3 DNA reads TGCGCCAGCACCGGAGGGCAGGCCGCGGGTAGGGCCAACGTCCTGACTTTC.

The genes are TRBV3-1 (or the pseudogene TRBV3-2) and TRBJ1-5, with a tentative D call TRBD1 (5 bases). This CDR3 is 15 amino acids long. Trimming took 4 bases from V and 0 from J, leaving 10 bases between them. Looked up from germline, CDR1 is LGHDT and CDR2 is YNNKEL (reference sequence). This CDR3 is CASSPTGYSNQPQHF. The CDR3, as DNA: TGTGCCAGCAGCCCCACAGGTTATAGCAATCAGCCCCAGCATTTT.

CDR3 in amino acids: CASSVDSYSPLHF. The CDR3 DNA reads TGTGCCAGCAGCGTTGACAGCTATTCACCCCTCCACTTT. The V call is TRBV7-9, the J call TRBJ1-6; tentatively, D is TRBD1 (5 bases). The germline V and J ends were trimmed by 5 bases and 8 bases, with 10 bases remaining between them. The germline gives CDR1 SEHNR, CDR2 FQNEAQ (reference sequence). This CDR3 region has 13 residues.

The chain links TRBV11-2 to TRBJ2-6; a possible D gene is TRBD1 (5 bases). V was pared by 6 bases and J by 0 bases, with 15 bases between. Germline V gives CDR1 SGHAT, CDR2 FQNNGV. CDR3 size: 17 residues. The CDR3 sequence is CASSLTIQGSGANVLTF. CDR3 in DNA: TGTGCCAGCAGTCTAACAATCCAGGGCTCTGGGGCCAACGTCCTGACTTTC.

The chain has TRBV5-4 and TRBJ2-7; D is undetermined. CDR3 length: 12 amino acids. V was pared by 3 bases and J by 1 base, with 5 bases between. The germline CDR1 and CDR2 sequences are SGHNT and YYREEE (reference sequence). The CDR3 spells CASSSRSYEQYF. CDR3 nucleotides: TGTGCCAGCAGCTCCAGATCCTACGAGCAGTACTTC.

The chain couples TRBV5-6 to TRBJ2-7, with 7 bases that match TRBD1. Germline V gives CDR1 SGHDT, CDR2 YYEEEE. V lost 2 bases, J lost 3 bases, and 5 bases stayed unmatched. The CDR3 covers 14 residues. The CDR3 sequence: CASSFMDRNYEQYF. The CDR3 DNA follows: TGTGCCAGCAGCTTTATGGACAGGAACTACGAGCAGTACTTC.

The J gene is TRBJ1-5, the V gene TRBV7-8, with D perhaps matching TRBD1 (6 bases). Germline V gene sequence: CDR1 SGHVS, CDR2 FQNEAQ. CDR3 length: 15 residues. The V end lost 6 bases, the J end lost 0 bases, and 12 bases lay between the germline ends. As DNA, the CDR3 is TGTGCCAGCAGAGAGACAGGAGATAGCAATCAGCCCCAGCATTTT. Encoded protein: CASRETGDSNQPQHF.

The CDR3 DNA is TGCGCCAGCAGCCAAGATTGGGACAGGGGGCGTAATCAGCCCCAGCATTTT. Residues: CASSQDWDRGRNQPQHF. The V call is TRBV4-1, the J call TRBJ1-5; TRBD1 agrees at 12 bases. Looked up from germline, CDR1 is MGHRA and CDR2 is YSYEKL. The CDR3 is 17 amino acids. Trimming cost V 0 bases and J 4 bases; bases outside gene matches: 4.

A note on this clone: Distinct nucleotide sequences in the sample also encode this CDR3. The chain employs TRBV19 and TRBJ1-5, with unresolved D. Trimming stripped 4 bases from V and 3 bases from J, with 7 bases between. CDR3 length: 13 amino acids. Germline V gives CDR1 LNHDA, CDR2 SQIVND (reference sequence). In DNA form, the CDR3 reads TGTGCCAGTAGTACTGACAACAATCAGCCCCAGCATTTT. Encoded protein: CASSTDNNQPQHF.

This clone was observed a few times. For the CDR3, the DNA is TGCGCCAGCAGCTTGGAACGGACAGGGGACAGAAATAATTCACCCCTCCACTTT. Translating it yields CASSLERTGDRNNSPLHF. V usage is TRBV5-1 and J usage is TRBJ1-6; 9 positions agree with TRBD1. V gave up 0 bases and J gave up 5 bases; unmatched junction bases: 9. CDR1 is SGHRS, CDR2 YFSETQ, per germline. CDR3 size: 18 residues.

V usage is TRBV5-1 and J usage is TRBJ1-1; D might be TRBD1 (5 bases). Germline-derived CDR1 and CDR2 are SGHRS and YFSETQ. The V end lost 1 base, the J end lost 3 bases, and 13 bases lay between the germline ends. This CDR3 has 15 amino acids. The CDR3 loop reads CASSLRQGSDTEAFF. The CDR3 region has the DNA TGCGCCAGCAGCTTGCGGCAGGGCTCTGACACTGAAGCTTTCTTT.

The chain recombines TRBV7-3 with TRBJ2-7, with 12 bases that match TRBD1. Germline loops: CDR1 SGHTA, CDR2 FQGTGA. The length of the CDR3 is 15 residues. Germline trimming cut 1 base from V and 5 bases from J; bases unmatched to any gene: 3. CDR3 region: CASSLSGDRGHEQYF. As DNA, the CDR3 is TGTGCCAGCAGCTTAAGCGGGGACAGGGGGCACGAGCAGTACTTC. Complete variable domain (other parts from reference TRBV7-3 and TRBJ2-7): GAGVSQTPSNKVTEKGKYVELRCDPISGHTALYWYRQSLGQGPEFLIYFQGTGAADDSGLPNDRFFAVRPEGSVSTLKIQRTERGDSAVYLCASSLSGDRGHEQYFGPGTRLTVT.

The chain uses TRBV10-3 and TRBJ2-5; TRBD2 aligns across 9 bases. The germline V gene encodes CDR1 ENHRY and CDR2 SYGVKD. CDR3 length: 15 amino acids. V shed 5 bases, J shed 1 base, and the junction held 5 bases outside the gene matches. CDR3 in amino acids: CAISFSGGSQETQYF. The CDR3 region has the DNA TGTGCCATCAGTTTTAGCGGGGGTAGCCAAGAGACCCAGTACTTC.

This clone was found a few times. The V call is TRBV4-2, the J call TRBJ2-2, with D possibly matching TRBD2 (7 bases). The V end lost 0 bases, the J end lost 5 bases, and 13 bases lay between the germline ends. The CDR3 extends over 16 amino acids. CDR1 and CDR2 from the germline V gene are LGHNA and YNFKEQ. The CDR3 DNA reads as TGTGCCAGCAGCCAAGATCGGGGGGCGGGGACCGGGGAGCTGTTTTTT. Protein product: CASSQDRGAGTGELFF.

The rearrangement joins TRBV7-6 to TRBJ2-2; the D gene is possibly TRBD2 (5 bases). With 8 bases removed from V and 5 bases from J, the gap between germline ends came to 9 bases. The CDR3 is made up of 12 amino acids. Germline lookup yields CDR1 SGHVS and CDR2 FNYEAQ. The DNA for the CDR3 is TGTGCCAGCGCCGAGCGGACCGGGGAGCTGTTTTTT. Amino acids: CASAERTGELFF. The full variable domain, its missing parts supplied by reference TRBV7-6 and TRBJ2-2, is GAGVSQSPRYKVTKRGQDVALRCDPISGHVSLYWYRQALGQGPEFLTYFNYEAQQDKSGLPNDRFSAERPEGSISTLTIQRTEQRDSAMYRCASAERTGELFFGEGSRLTVL.